The 5 T cell receptor beta chains presented below share a single source sample, sequenced in a study of metastatic and nonmetastatic thyroid tumors. TCRdb ran MiXCR on the PCR reads. The sample has roughly 22,000 clones, over 10% seen once. Patients underwent thyroid surgery, and none had received any treatment before it. The sample was blood. These receptor sequences come from a female donor with papillary thyroid cancer or a benign thyroid nodule (not recorded which). Some clones in this sample may be carry-over from other donors' samples.

This clone was detected only a few times. V gene TRBV5-4 combines with J gene TRBJ2-1, with no clear D. Germline assignment: CDR1 SGHNT and CDR2 YYREEE (reference sequence). CDR3 size: 15 residues. Trimming stripped 6 bases from V and 2 bases from J, with 15 bases between. The CDR3 is CASTIRTTAYNEQFF. Written as DNA, the CDR3 is TGTGCCAGCACAATACGGACGACCGCCTACAATGAGCAGTTCTTC.

As to this clone: A junction end diverges from the germline sequence, so it may reflect a read error. The chain couples TRBV5-5 to TRBJ1-2, with D perhaps TRBD1 (5 bases). The CDR3 is 16 residues long. Looked up from germline, CDR1 is SGHKS and CDR2 is YYEKEE (reference sequence). DNA of the CDR3: TGTTCCAGCAGCAGAGTCGGAGTGGGGGCTAACTATGGCTACACCTTC. Protein product: CSSSRVGVGANYGYTF.

The table lists this clone with many counts. The chain joins TRBV14 to TRBJ1-2; 8 nucleotides line up with TRBD1. The CDR3 runs to 14 residues. The germline V gene has CDR1 SGHDN and CDR2 FVKESK. Germline trimming cut 4 bases from V and 6 bases from J; bases unmatched to any gene: 7. CDR3 sequence reads: CASSPSDRVDGYTF. The DNA of the CDR3 is TGTGCCAGCAGCCCGTCGGACAGGGTCGATGGCTACACCTTC.

This clone was seen repeatedly, ten times or more. V gene TRBV29-1 combines with J gene TRBJ2-1, with 10 bases identical to TRBD2. CDR3 length: 14 amino acids. CDR1 is SQVTM, CDR2 ANQGSEA, per germline. V was clipped by 3 bases and J by 1 base; unmatched bases: 0. The CDR3 DNA reads as TGCAGCGTTGAGACTAGCGGGTCCTACAATGAGCAGTTCTTC. Amino acids: CSVETSGSYNEQFF.

This clone is labeled medium-sized. The chain combines TRBV12-3 or TRBV12-4 with TRBJ2-7; TRBD2 aligns across 9 bases. The CDR3 totals 14 residues. J gave up 3 bases and V 4 bases, and 4 bases lay outside the gene matches. CDR3 DNA: TGTGCCAGCAGTTGGGGACTAGCTGGCTACGAGCAGTACTTC. This codes for CASSWGLAGYEQYF.